This passage covers 22 T cell receptor beta chains from one sample sequenced in a study of T cells after yellow fever vaccination. Each CDR3 protein is one row after TCRdb ran MiXCR on the 5' RACE reads. The table includes 400,000 to 650,000 distinct CDR3 sequences, just over 20% detected once. Specimen: PBMCs, collected roughly 23 days after the first yellow fever vaccination. The receptors shown here come from a young man who received the YFV17D yellow fever vaccine.

The chain couples TRBV7-3 to TRBJ2-2, with 9 bases lining up with TRBD1. V shed 5 bases and J 1 base; nucleotides not matched to a gene: 5. The CDR3 length is 16 residues. The V gene's germline CDR1 is SGHTA and CDR2 FQGTGA. CDR3 sequence (DNA): TGTGCCAGCAGCCAGACAGGGGGGGGGAACACCGGGGAGCTGTTTTTT. Encoded protein: CASSQTGGGNTGELFF.

The rearrangement uses TRBV6-5 and TRBJ1-6, with 9 nucleotides matching TRBD1. The ends lost 2 bases at V and 0 bases at J; junction bases unmatched: 2. Germline assignment: CDR1 MNHEY and CDR2 SVGAGI. The CDR3 has 17 residues. The CDR3 reads CASSYGQGSSYNSPLHF. Here the CDR3 DNA reads TGTGCCAGCAGTTACGGACAGGGGAGCTCCTATAATTCACCCCTCCACTTT.

This sequence joins TRBV7-2 and TRBJ2-2; tentatively, D is TRBD1 (5 bases). The germline V gene has CDR1 SGHTA and CDR2 FQGNSA. There are 13 residues in the CDR3. V was pared by 7 bases and J by 1 base, with 7 bases between. Here the CDR3 DNA reads TGTGCCAGCAACGGACAGAACACCGGGGAGCTGTTTTTT. As protein: CASNGQNTGELFF. Full variable domain (rest looked up from reference TRBV7-2 and TRBJ2-2): GAGVSQSPSNKVTEKGKDVELRCDPISGHTALYWYRQSLGQGLEFLIYFQGNSAPDKSGLPSDRFSAERTGGSVSTLTIQRTQQEDSAVYLCASNGQNTGELFFGEGSRLTVL.

This clonotype appeared a few times. This chain joins TRBV3-1 and TRBJ1-1; 7 nucleotides agree with TRBD1. Losses at the gene ends were 6 bases for V and 6 bases for J; bases not matched to a gene: 7. Germline V gives CDR1 LGHDT, CDR2 YNNKEL (reference sequence). This CDR3 is built from 13 residues. In DNA, the CDR3 is TGTGCCAGCAGTCCTGACAGGGTGTCTGAAGCTTTCTTT. This encodes CASSPDRVSEAFF.

A few counts support this clonotype. This chain links TRBV4-3 with TRBJ1-2, with 7 bases that match TRBD1. The junction had 11 bases not matched to a gene; V was cut back by 4 bases and J by 3 bases. The CDR3 covers 16 residues. Germline-derived CDR1 and CDR2 are LGHNA and YSLEER. Written as DNA, the CDR3 is TGCGCCAGCAGCCCCTTGGACAGGATAGGGGACTATGGCTACACCTTC. Translated, it gives CASSPLDRIGDYGYTF.

The rearrangement uses TRBV20-1 and TRBJ2-7; the match to TRBD1 covers 7 bases. Losses at the gene ends were 5 bases for V and 5 bases for J; bases not matched to a gene: 3. CDR3 length: 11 residues. Germline V gene sequence: CDR1 DFQATT, CDR2 SNEGSKA (reference sequence). CDR3 loop: CSARTGDEQYV. The CDR3 nucleotides read TGCAGTGCTCGAACAGGGGACGAGCAGTACGTC.

This clonotype was seen a few times. V gene TRBV7-2 combines with J gene TRBJ1-1; D is unclear. Germline lookup yields CDR1 SGHTA and CDR2 FQGNSA. The CDR3 has 15 residues. Trimming removed 2 bases from V and 2 bases from J, with 12 bases in between. CDR3 DNA: TGTGCCAGCAGCTTAATCAGGAGGGCAAACACTGAAGCTTTCTTT. This translates into CASSLIRRANTEAFF.

This clonotype was found a few times. This chain links TRBV5-1 with TRBJ2-3, with 11 bases that match TRBD1. Losses at the gene ends were 4 bases for V and 5 bases for J; bases not matched to a gene: 3. CDR3 length equals 14 residues. CDR1 SGHRS and CDR2 YFSETQ come from the germline V gene. CDR3 region: CASSTGTGGDTQYF. CDR3 in DNA: TGCGCCAGCAGCACCGGGACAGGGGGAGATACGCAGTATTTT.

The chain links TRBV7-2 to TRBJ1-1; TRBD1 is a possible D gene (5 bases). This CDR3 spans 17 amino acids. Germline CDR1 and CDR2: SGHTA and FQGNSA. Trimming removed 1 base at V and 1 base at J, with 16 bases between. In DNA form, the CDR3 reads TGTGCCAGCAGCTTAGTTCGGGGGTCGGTCGGGAACACTGAAGCTTTCTTT. Amino acids: CASSLVRGSVGNTEAFF. The full variable domain, in which reference TRBV7-2 and TRBJ1-1 provide the parts outside the CDR3, is GAGVSQSPSNKVTEKGKDVELRCDPISGHTALYWYRQSLGQGLEFLIYFQGNSAPDKSGLPSDRFSAERTGGSVSTLTIQRTQQEDSAVYLCASSLVRGSVGNTEAFFGQGTRLTVV.

This clonotype was counted a few times. CDR3 residues: CSASKGVRAQYF. The CDR3 DNA reads as TGCAGTGCTAGTAAGGGAGTAAGAGCGCAGTATTTT. The chain has TRBV20-1 and TRBJ2-3, with a tentative D call TRBD2 (5 bases). The germline CDR1 and CDR2 sequences are DFQATT and SNEGSKA (reference sequence). The V and J ends lost 3 bases and 10 bases respectively, with 14 bases between them. The CDR3 loop spans 12 amino acids.

V usage is TRBV4-1 and J usage is TRBJ1-1; D unclear. The CDR3 is 14 amino acids. Germline V CDR1 and CDR2: MGHRA, YSYEKL. V was shortened by 1 base and J by 10 bases, with 16 bases between the two germline ends. CDR3 DNA sequence: TGCGCCAGCAGCCAAGGGGCGTGGGCTCGCGGAGCTTTCTTT. It is translated as CASSQGAWARGAFF.

This CDR3 reads CATSNRDSQSVQYV. The CDR3 DNA reads TGTGCCACCAGCAATCGGGACAGTCAATCGGTGCAGTACGTC. This chain connects TRBV15 to TRBJ2-7; TRBD1 aligns across 7 bases. In germline, CDR1 is LNHNV, CDR2 YYDKDF (reference sequence). After removal of 4 bases from V and 9 bases from J, the junction contained 12 bases not matched to a gene. The CDR3 totals 14 residues.

The chain couples TRBV6-2 or TRBV6-3 to TRBJ1-5; 8 nucleotides match TRBD1. Germline lookup yields CDR1 MNHEY and CDR2 SVGEGT. The J segment lost 7 bases and the V segment lost 5 bases, leaving 4 bases of the junction unmatched. The CDR3 consists of 13 residues. The CDR3 DNA follows: TGTGCCAGCAGTAGGACAGGGCGGCAGCCCCAGCATTTT. It specifies CASSRTGRQPQHF.

The table lists this clonotype with many counts. The rearrangement joins TRBV21-1 to TRBJ2-7; the table calls TRBD1, which could not be checked here. TRBV21-1 is a known pseudogene. CDR3 length: 16 residues. This chain's CDR3 is CASSKALGDRAHEQYV. CDR3 nucleotides: TGTGCCAGCAGCAAAGCGCTTGGGGACAGGGCGCACGAGCAGTACGTC.

This rearrangement joins TRBV11-2 to TRBJ2-3; D is possibly TRBD2 (6 bases). The CDR3 totals 18 residues. V was cut by 5 bases and J by 2 bases, with 23 bases left in between. Per the germline V gene, CDR1 is SGHAT and CDR2 is FQNNGV. The CDR3 protein is CASSPGRGGAPSTDTQYF. DNA of the CDR3: TGTGCCAGCAGCCCAGGCCGAGGCGGGGCGCCATCCACAGATACGCAGTATTTT.

V gene TRBV7-9 combines with J gene TRBJ2-1; D perhaps matches TRBD2 (6 bases). The V end was cut by 7 bases, the J end by 0 bases, with 16 bases between. The CDR3 has 16 amino acids. Germline CDR1 SEHNR, CDR2 FQNEAQ (reference sequence). The CDR3: CASNSGETRSYNEQFF. CDR3 nucleotide sequence: TGTGCCAGCAATTCGGGGGAGACCCGCTCCTACAATGAGCAGTTCTTC.

This clonotype turned up a few times. The chain recombines TRBV7-2 with TRBJ2-2, with 11 bases matching TRBD2. The J segment lost 1 base and the V segment lost 5 bases, leaving 6 bases of the junction unmatched. The CDR3 is 17 residues long. Germline V lookup: CDR1 SGHTA, CDR2 FQGNSA. The CDR3 reads CASSVPGLAVNTGELFF. The CDR3 nucleotides read TGTGCCAGCAGCGTACCGGGACTAGCGGTGAACACCGGGGAGCTGTTTTTT.

The V call is TRBV29-1, the J call TRBJ1-2; the D gene is possibly TRBD1 (6 bases). Germline V gene lookup returns CDR1 SQVTM and CDR2 ANQGSEA. V lost 5 bases to trimming and J lost 8 bases, with 12 bases between them. This CDR3 is built from 11 residues. This CDR3 is CSVFTGYGYTF. The CDR3 nucleotides are TGCAGCGTTTTTACAGGGTACGGCTACACCTTC.

The chain links TRBV29-1 to TRBJ2-7; 9 positions match TRBD2. Trimming cost V 4 bases and J 0 bases; bases outside gene matches: 4. Germline CDR1 is SQVTM and CDR2 is ANQGSEA. The CDR3 runs 14 residues. The DNA for the CDR3 is TGCAGCGTTGGTCAGCGGGGGGACTCCTACGAGCAGTACTTC. Its protein is CSVGQRGDSYEQYF.

The gene calls are TRBV4-3 and TRBJ1-3; D unclear. The CDR3 length is 14 residues. V dropped 2 bases and J dropped 7 bases, with 12 bases sitting between them. Germline CDR1 and CDR2: LGHNA and YSLEER. CDR3 sequence: CASSQSSSGNTIYF. The DNA of the CDR3 is TGCGCCAGCAGCCAATCTTCTTCCGGGAACACCATATATTTT.

The CDR3 sequence: CASILGGLWTEAFF. Written as DNA, the CDR3 is TGTGCCAGCATACTGGGGGGCCTTTGGACTGAAGCTTTCTTT. The chain carries TRBV12-3 or TRBV12-4 and TRBJ1-1; tentative D call: TRBD1 (6 bases). CDR3 length: 14 residues. Trimming cost V 7 bases and J 5 bases, with 17 bases left between them.

This clonotype was observed a few times. The rearrangement joins TRBV20-1 to TRBJ2-1; D remains unclear. The CDR3 is 11 amino acids. Between the trimmed V and J ends, which lost 6 bases and 2 bases, there was a span of 5 bases. Germline V lookup: CDR1 DFQATT, CDR2 SNEGSKA (reference sequence). The CDR3 is CSAPTYNEQFF. CDR3 nucleotides: TGCAGTGCGCCAACCTACAATGAGCAGTTCTTC.